These T cell receptor beta chains were read from a single sample in a study of T cells in Graves' hyperthyroidism and ophthalmopathy. TCRdb re-derived calls from the multiplex PCR reads in MiXCR, one entry per CDR3 protein. The sample carries 500,000 to 750,000 distinct CDR3 sequences, roughly 46% recorded once. Sequenced: peripheral blood or thyroid tissue (not recorded which). The receptors were gathered from a woman under 30 with Graves' hyperthyroidism. The CDR3 runs from the conserved cysteine through the conserved F or W. A D gene is named only where the DNA matches it firmly. Size tells how often a clone was seen (once, few, many) or the class of an expanded clone, and some rows leave it out.

TRBJ2-5 TRBV20-1 TRBD2 - CSDAAGGQETQYF TGCAGTGATGCGGCGGGAGGACAAGAGACCCAGTACTTC
TRBJ2-1 TRBV15 TRBD2 once CATSRTSGRAADTQFF TGTGCCACCAGCAGGACTAGCGGGAGGGCCGCAGATACGCAGTTCTTC
TRBJ2-2 TRBV11-3 - - CASSLDRDTGEVSTGELFF TGTGCCAGCAGCTTAGATCGGGACACCGGTGAGGTTTCCACCGGGGAGCTGTTTTTT
TRBJ1-5 TRBV2 TRBD1 - CASSEMAGQGYQPQHF TGTGCCAGCAGTGAGATGGCGGGACAGGGGTATCAGCCCCAGCATTTT
TRBJ2-5 TRBV7-2 - - CASSQERRETQYF TGTGCCAGCAGCCAAGAACGTAGGGAGACCCAGTACTTC
TRBJ1-1 TRBV29-1 - - CSSRDTEAFF TGCAGCTCCCGGGACACTGAAGCTTTCTTT
TRBJ2-7 TRBV7-2 - - CATSDPTPSIRSYNEQYF TGTGCCACCAGTGACCCCACCCCTTCTATTCGGTCCTACAATGAGCAGTACTTC
TRBJ2-1 TRBV29-1 - few CSAEGRLNEQFF TGCAGCGCCGAGGGCAGACTTAATGAGCAGTTCTTC
TRBJ2-5 TRBV29-1 TRBD2 many CSEKTSGSETQYF TGCAGCGAGAAGACTAGCGGGAGTGAGACCCAGTACTTC
TRBJ2-1 TRBV20-1 - - CSALADYSSYNEQFF TGCAGTGCCCTGGCGGACTACAGCTCCTACAATGAGCAGTTCTTC
TRBJ1-2 TRBV5-4 TRBD1 - CASSSLGQGYSHGYTF TGTGCCAGCAGCTCCCTCGGACAGGGTTATTCGCATGGCTACACCTTC
TRBJ2-5 TRBV12-3/TRBV12-4 - many CASTLGKDRLGQETQYF TGTGCCAGCACCCTAGGAAAGGATCGATTAGGGCAAGAGACCCAGTACTTC
TRBJ2-3 TRBV5-1 - few CASSPIRGDTQYF TGCGCCAGCAGCCCGATAAGGGGAGATACGCAGTATTTT
TRBJ1-3 TRBV12-3/TRBV12-4 - many CASRSRPKRQAAGNTIYF TGTGCCAGCAGGTCCCGGCCCAAGAGGCAGGCCGCTGGAAACACCATATATTTT
TRBJ1-4 TRBV3-1 TRBD1 many CASSGQGREKLFF TGTGCCAGCAGCGGACAGGGGAGGGAAAAACTGTTTTTT
TRBJ1-1 TRBV2 TRBD1 many CASRDRWGAEAFF TGTGCCAGCAGGGACAGGTGGGGGGCTGAAGCTTTCTTT
TRBJ2-5 TRBV20-1 TRBD2 - CSAGDGTSGQETQYF TGCAGTGCGGGGGATGGGACTAGTGGGCAAGAGACCCAGTACTTC
TRBJ1-2 TRBV6-2/TRBV6-3 - - CASQGGREDRSGYTF TGTGCCAGCCAAGGCGGGAGGGAGGACAGATCTGGCTACACCTTC
TRBJ2-7 TRBV7-6 TRBD2 - CASSYLTSGGFSYEQYF TGTGCCAGCAGCTACCTGACTAGCGGGGGGTTTTCTTACGAGCAGTACTTC
TRBJ1-2 TRBV15 TRBD1 - CATRKPGTGAGYGYTF TGTGCCACCCGAAAACCGGGGACAGGGGCGGGGTATGGCTACACCTTC
TRBJ2-2 TRBV7-9 - many CASSLEGELAGELFF TGTGCCAGCAGCTTAGAAGGGGAGCTGGCCGGGGAGCTGTTTTTT
TRBJ2-2 TRBV7-9 - many CASSVGDAEDTGELFF TGTGCCAGCAGCGTAGGGGACGCGGAGGACACCGGGGAGCTGTTTTTT
TRBJ2-7 TRBV20-1 TRBD2 - CSASQAGGRLYEQYF TGCAGTGCTAGTCAAGCGGGAGGGCGTTTGTACGAGCAGTACTTC
TRBJ2-7 TRBV29-1 - - CSVEGGDSSYEQYF TGCAGCGTTGAAGGGGGGGATAGCTCCTACGAGCAGTACTTC
TRBJ1-1 TRBV20-1 - - CSASITAGGTEAFF TGCAGTGCTAGCATAACAGCTGGCGGGACTGAAGCTTTCTTT
TRBJ2-7 TRBV3-1 - - CASSQERGFSYEQYF TGTGCCAGCAGCCAAGAACGGGGGTTTTCATACGAGCAGTACTTC
TRBJ1-5 TRBV2 - many CASSGPGHRNQPQHF TGTGCCAGCAGTGGTCCGGGACACCGCAATCAGCCCCAGCATTTT
TRBJ2-5 TRBV29-1 - many CSVDSGSLQETQYF TGCAGCGTTGACTCGGGCTCACTCCAAGAGACCCAGTACTTC
TRBJ2-6 TRBV10-3 - - CAISASPGAGANVLTF TGTGCCATCAGTGCTAGTCCGGGGGCTGGGGCCAACGTCCTGACTTTC
TRBJ1-4 TRBV5-1 - few CASSLAPADGEKLFF TGCGCCAGCAGCTTGGCACCGGCGGATGGGGAAAAACTGTTTTTT
TRBJ2-7 TRBV20-1 - many CSASRDGSSSYEQYF TGCAGTGCAAGCCGGGACGGCAGTAGCTCCTACGAGCAGTACTTC
TRBJ2-6 TRBV9 TRBD1 many CASSVGTGENSGANVLTF TGTGCCAGCAGCGTAGGGACAGGGGAAAACTCTGGGGCCAACGTCCTGACTTTC
TRBJ1-2 TRBV5-1 TRBD1 many CASSLEGQAEGYTF TGCGCCAGCAGCTTGGAGGGACAGGCGGAGGGCTACACCTTC
TRBJ2-5 TRBV25-1 - - CAARDFRETQYF TGTGCCGCGCGGGACTTTAGGGAGACCCAGTACTTC
TRBJ1-2 TRBV24-1 - - CATRLAGVVFGYGYTF TGTGCCACCAGACTAGCGGGAGTGGTCTTCGGTTATGGCTACACCTTC
TRBJ1-2 TRBV11-1 TRBD1 many CASRKQGAVGYTF TGTGCCAGCAGGAAACAGGGGGCTGTTGGCTACACCTTC
TRBJ1-3 TRBV7-2 - many CASSLGGNTIYF TGTGCCAGCAGCTTAGGTGGAAACACCATATATTTT
TRBJ2-3 TRBV20-1 TRBD2 - CSAPSGRATDTQYF TGCAGTGCCCCCAGCGGGAGGGCCACAGATACGCAGTATTTT
TRBJ1-3 TRBV29-1 TRBD1 many CSVEGTGRNSGNTIYF TGCAGCGTGGAAGGGACAGGGCGAAACTCTGGAAACACCATATATTTT
TRBJ1-1 TRBV6-2/TRBV6-3 - many CASSYGSEAFF TGTGCCAGCAGTTACGGCAGTGAAGCTTTCTTT
TRBJ2-7 TRBV10-3 TRBD2 - CAISVTAGGPEQYF TGTGCCATCAGTGTAACAGCGGGAGGGCCGGAGCAGTACTTC
TRBJ1-2 TRBV29-1 - once CSVAAGWVGGYTF TGCAGCGTTGCGGCCGGATGGGTAGGAGGCTACACCTTC
TRBJ2-2 TRBV12-3/TRBV12-4 - - CASIVSLGGSGELFF TGTGCCAGCATTGTATCTCTTGGGGGTTCCGGGGAGCTGTTTTTT
TRBJ1-3 TRBV7-9 TRBD1 many CASSPPTGAISGNTIYF TGTGCCAGCAGCCCGCCTACAGGGGCAATCTCTGGAAACACCATATATTTT
TRBJ2-1 TRBV19 - - CASSRTLGLVSYNEQFF TGTGCCAGTAGTCGTACATTGGGACTGGTCTCCTACAATGAGCAGTTCTTC